Below, 17 T cell receptor beta chains from the same sample are listed, as sequenced in a study of control samples from healthy donors and cancer patients. Profiling relied on immunoSEQ multiplex PCR, and the TCRdb table lists in-frame clones only, not all of them. The profile covers 70,000 to 75,000 clones, with nearly 90% appearing a single time and approximately 18% taken by the ten largest. Sequencing input: PBMCs. These receptors were obtained from a man aged 55 to 70 with lung cancer.

This clone occurred once. The rearrangement joins TRBV7-8 to TRBJ1-2; 7 nucleotides match TRBD1. CDR3 length: 15 residues. The J segment lost 2 bases and the V segment lost 5 bases, leaving 8 bases of the junction unmatched. Germline V lookup: CDR1 SGHVS, CDR2 FQNEAQ. Here the CDR3 reads CASSASGTVNYGYTF. The CDR3 coding sequence is TGTGCCAGCAGCGCCTCCGGGACAGTGAACTATGGCTACACCTTC. Together with reference TRBV7-8 and TRBJ1-2, the CDR3 gives the full variable domain: GAGVSQSPRYKVAKRGQDVALRCDPISGHVSLFWYQQALGQGPEFLTYFQNEAQLDKSGLPSDRFFAERPEGSVSTLKIQRTQQEDSAVYLCASSASGTVNYGYTFGSGTRLTVV.

The chain uses TRBV5-1 and TRBJ2-3, with 7 bases identical to TRBD1. This CDR3 comprises 13 residues. CDR1 and CDR2 (germline): SGHRS, YFSETQ. V was clipped by 7 bases and J by 2 bases; unmatched bases: 4. CDR3 in DNA: TGCGCCAGCGACAGGGAGAACACAGATACGCAGTATTTT. This translates into CASDRENTDTQYF.

CDR3 residues: CASSVYTSGRTDTQYF. The CDR3 DNA reads TGTGCCAGCAGCGTTTACACTAGCGGCCGCACAGATACGCAGTATTTT. The chain couples TRBV9 to TRBJ2-3; the match to TRBD2 covers 8 bases. The CDR3 consists of 16 residues. CDR1 and CDR2 (germline): SGDLS, YYNGEE. The trim removed 2 bases at V and 1 base at J, leaving 6 bases unmatched.

This clone was seen a few times. This same CDR3 is encoded by further DNA sequences in the sample. The rearrangement links TRBV27 to TRBJ2-2; 10 bases agree with TRBD2. V gave up 4 bases and J gave up 5 bases; unmatched junction bases: 10. The CDR3 covers 17 residues. Per the germline V gene, CDR1 is MNHEY and CDR2 is SMNVEV (reference sequence). CDR3 residues: CASSSEQRGGRTGELFF. The CDR3, as DNA: TGTGCCAGCAGTTCAGAACAGCGGGGGGGCCGGACCGGGGAGCTGTTTTTT.

This chain links TRBV4-1 with TRBJ1-1; D not certain. The ends were cut back, 4 bases at V and 4 bases at J, with 16 bases in the middle. The CDR3 length is 15 residues. The germline CDR1 and CDR2 sequences are MGHRA and YSYEKL. CDR3: CASSRESEISTEAFF. The DNA for the CDR3 is TGCGCCAGCAGCCGGGAAAGCGAGATAAGCACTGAAGCTTTCTTT.

This clone was detected a few times. V usage is TRBV5-1 and J usage is TRBJ1-2; tentative D call: TRBD1 (6 bases). The CDR3 totals 12 residues. Trimming removed 2 bases from V and 8 bases from J, with 10 bases in between. From germline, CDR1 is SGHRS and CDR2 YFSETQ. The CDR3 sequence is CASSLSGAGYTF. CDR3 nucleotide sequence: TGCGCCAGCAGCTTATCGGGGGCCGGCTACACCTTC.

The V gene is TRBV10-1, the J gene TRBJ1-4; D unresolved. V lost 2 bases, J lost 1 base, and 14 bases lay in between. The CDR3 runs 17 residues. Germline V CDR1 and CDR2: WNHNN, SYGVQD (reference sequence). CDR3 residues: CASSEIIRYLTNEKLFF. The CDR3 DNA sequence: TGCGCCAGCAGTGAGATAATTCGGTACTTAACTAATGAAAAACTGTTTTTT.

The gene calls are TRBV18 and TRBJ1-3; D remains ambiguous. Per the germline V gene, CDR1 is KGHSH and CDR2 is LQKENI. CDR3 size: 15 residues. V lost 3 bases, J lost 0 bases, and 9 bases lay in between. For the CDR3, the DNA is TGTGCCAGCTCACCCACACGAAGCTCTGGAAACACCATATATTTT. It translates to CASSPTRSSGNTIYF.

The V call is TRBV5-1, the J call TRBJ2-2; D is perhaps TRBD1 (6 bases). The V end lost 0 bases, the J end lost 4 bases, and 13 bases lay between the germline ends. This CDR3 is built from 16 residues. CDR1 and CDR2 from the germline V gene are SGHRS and YFSETQ. CDR3 nucleotide sequence: TGCGCCAGCAGCTTGGTCGTACAGGGCGGCACCGGGGAGCTGTTTTTT. It codes for CASSLVVQGGTGELFF.

This chain joins TRBV6-1 and TRBJ2-7; 8 positions match TRBD1. V lost 8 bases, J lost 3 bases, and 6 bases stayed unmatched. CDR1 and CDR2 (germline): MNHNS, SASEGT. This CDR3 is built from 13 residues. CDR3 protein: CASGAGGNYEQYF. The CDR3 coding sequence is TGTGCCAGCGGGGCAGGGGGCAACTACGAGCAGTACTTC.

The V call is TRBV7-2, the J call TRBJ2-1; D is tentatively TRBD1 or TRBD2 (5 bases each). Trimming pared 6 bases from V and 0 bases from J, leaving 12 bases between. This CDR3 has 15 amino acids. In germline, CDR1 is SGHTA, CDR2 FQGNSA. The CDR3 bases are TGTGCCAGCAGACTAGACAGAAGCTCCTACAATGAGCAGTTCTTC. It is translated as CASRLDRSSYNEQFF. Variable domain in full (rest from reference TRBV7-2 and TRBJ2-1): GAGVSQSPSNKVTEKGKDVELRCDPISGHTALYWYRQSLGQGLEFLIYFQGNSAPDKSGLPSDRFSAERTGGSVSTLTIQRTQQEDSAVYLCASRLDRSSYNEQFFGPGTRLTVL.

This chain connects TRBV10-1 to TRBJ1-4; D is unclear. Looked up from germline, CDR1 is WNHNN and CDR2 is SYGVQD (reference sequence). CDR3 length: 8 amino acids. The CDR3 nucleotides read TGCGTGGCTGAAAAACTGTTTTTT. It yields the protein CVAEKLFF.

The chain links TRBV5-4 to TRBJ1-1; possible D gene TRBD1, 5 bases. The CDR3 has 14 amino acids. The V gene lost 4 bases and the J gene lost 5 bases, with 15 bases spanning the gap. Germline V CDR1 and CDR2: SGHNT, YYREEE (reference sequence). The CDR3 loop is CASSPMGGVTEAFF. DNA of the CDR3: TGTGCCAGCAGCCCGATGGGGGGGGTTACTGAAGCTTTCTTT.

J is TRBJ1-2 and V is TRBV6-1; 8 nucleotides align to TRBD1. Germline V lookup: CDR1 MNHNS, CDR2 SASEGT. The CDR3 sequence is 15 residues long. V was pared by 3 bases and J by 7 bases, with 10 bases of the junction left unmatched. CDR3 region: CASSDQGARTGGYTF. In DNA form, the CDR3 reads TGTGCCAGCAGTGATCAGGGGGCGCGGACCGGTGGCTACACCTTC.

J is TRBJ1-3 and V is TRBV5-1; tentatively, D is TRBD1 (6 bases). V gave up 1 base and J gave up 4 bases, with 9 bases separating them. From germline, CDR1 is SGHRS and CDR2 YFSETQ. The CDR3 has 14 residues. CDR3 sequence (DNA): TGCGCCAGCAGCTTGCAAACAGGGGGAAACACCATATATTTT. It encodes CASSLQTGGNTIYF.

This rearrangement joins TRBV6-5 to TRBJ2-3; 9 bases agree with TRBD1. CDR3 length equals 14 residues. Trimming cost V 2 bases and J 6 bases; bases outside gene matches: 3. Germline-derived CDR1 and CDR2 are MNHEY and SVGAGI. The CDR3 sequence: CASSYRTGVDTQYF. For the CDR3, the DNA is TGTGCCAGCAGTTACCGGACAGGGGTCGATACGCAGTATTTT.

The V and J genes are TRBV6-5 and TRBJ1-1, with TRBD1 identical over 8 bases. Trimming removed 5 bases from V and 1 base from J; junction bases left unmatched: 3. This CDR3 has 14 residues. CDR1 and CDR2 (germline): MNHEY, SVGAGI. The CDR3 region has the DNA TGTGCCAGCAGTCCGACAGGGGCGAACACTGAAGCTTTCTTT. Translating gives CASSPTGANTEAFF.